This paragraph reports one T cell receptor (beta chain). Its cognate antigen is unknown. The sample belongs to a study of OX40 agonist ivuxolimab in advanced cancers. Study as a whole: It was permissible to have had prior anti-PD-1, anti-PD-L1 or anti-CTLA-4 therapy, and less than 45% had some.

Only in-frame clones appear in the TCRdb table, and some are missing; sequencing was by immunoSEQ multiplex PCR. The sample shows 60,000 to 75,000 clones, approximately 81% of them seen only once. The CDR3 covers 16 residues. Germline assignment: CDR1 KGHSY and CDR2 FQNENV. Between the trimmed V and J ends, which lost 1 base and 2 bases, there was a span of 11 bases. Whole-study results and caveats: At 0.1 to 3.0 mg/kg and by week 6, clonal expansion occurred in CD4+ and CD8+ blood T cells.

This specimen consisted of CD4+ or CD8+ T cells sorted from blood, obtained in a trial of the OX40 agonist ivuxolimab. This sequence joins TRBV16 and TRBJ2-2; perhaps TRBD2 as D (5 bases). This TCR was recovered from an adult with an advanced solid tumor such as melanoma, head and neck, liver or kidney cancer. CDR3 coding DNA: TGTGCCAGCAGCCAATTTTTCGGACTTAACACCGGGGAGCTGTTTTTT. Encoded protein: CASSQFFGLNTGELFF.